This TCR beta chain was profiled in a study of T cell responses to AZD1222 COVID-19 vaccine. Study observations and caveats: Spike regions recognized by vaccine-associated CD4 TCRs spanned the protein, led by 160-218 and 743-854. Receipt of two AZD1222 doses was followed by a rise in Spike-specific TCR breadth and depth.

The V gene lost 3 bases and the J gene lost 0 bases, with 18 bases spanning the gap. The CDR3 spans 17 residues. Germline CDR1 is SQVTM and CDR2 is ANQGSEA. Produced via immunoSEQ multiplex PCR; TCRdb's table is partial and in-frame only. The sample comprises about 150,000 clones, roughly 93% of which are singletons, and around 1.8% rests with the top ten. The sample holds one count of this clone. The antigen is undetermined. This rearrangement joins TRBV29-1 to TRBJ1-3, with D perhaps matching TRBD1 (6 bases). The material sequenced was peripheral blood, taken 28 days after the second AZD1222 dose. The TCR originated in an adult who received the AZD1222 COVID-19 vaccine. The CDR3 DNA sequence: TGCAGCGTTGATAGGTTAGGACAGATCCTCTCTGGAAACACCATATATTTT. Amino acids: CSVDRLGQILSGNTIYF. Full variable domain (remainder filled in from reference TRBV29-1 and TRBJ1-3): SAVISQKPSRDICQRGTSLTIQCQVDSQVTMMFWYRQQPGQSLTLIATANQGSEATYESGFVIDKFPISRPNLTFSTLTVSNMSPEDSSIYLCSVDRLGQILSGNTIYFGEGSWLTVV.